A selection of T cell receptor beta chains follows, all from one sample in a study of blood T cells in healthy people across ages. TCRdb re-derived calls from the 5' RACE reads in MiXCR, one entry per CDR3 protein. The data contain 720,000 or so distinct CDR3 sequences, around 43% of them singletons. Sequenced input: blood. Every receptor here comes from a man older than 75 in good health. Each CDR3 is given with its conserved first and last residue. Each record gives: CDR3 DNA, CDR3 protein, D gene, J gene, clone size, V gene. A D gene is named only where the DNA matches it firmly. Rows give clone size only sometimes, using once, few, many, or a class for an expanded clone.

CDR3nt: TGTGCCAGCAGCTTAGCAGGGGGCGCGAGGAATGAGCAGTTCTTC
CDR3aa: CASSLAGGARNEQFF
d_gene: TRBD1
j_gene: TRBJ2-1
abundance: few
v_gene: TRBV7-8

CDR3nt: TGCGCCAGCAGCCGCAGGGACAGGGGTGAAAAACTGTTTTTT
CDR3aa: CASSRRDRGEKLFF
d_gene: TRBD1
j_gene: TRBJ1-4
abundance: .
v_gene: TRBV4-1

CDR3nt: TGCGCCAGCAGCCACTCCACGGGACAGGGGCGTTCACCCCTCCACTTT
CDR3aa: CASSHSTGQGRSPLHF
d_gene: TRBD1
j_gene: TRBJ1-6
abundance: .
v_gene: TRBV4-3

CDR3nt: TGTGCCAGCAGAATAGCGGGGAGGACTAACGAGCAGTACTTC
CDR3aa: CASRIAGRTNEQYF
d_gene: TRBD2
j_gene: TRBJ2-7
abundance: .
v_gene: TRBV6-6

CDR3nt: TGTGCCAGCAGTACGGGGCAGGGGTCGGATACGCAGTATTTT
CDR3aa: CASSTGQGSDTQYF
d_gene: .
j_gene: TRBJ2-3
abundance: few
v_gene: TRBV28

CDR3nt: TGCGCCAGCAGCCCGACAGGGGTGGCCACAGATACGCAGTATTTT
CDR3aa: CASSPTGVATDTQYF
d_gene: TRBD1
j_gene: TRBJ2-3
abundance: many
v_gene: TRBV4-3

CDR3nt: TGTGCCAGCAGCTATAGCGTGGGGGGACGCACAGATACGCAGTATTTT
CDR3aa: CASSYSVGGRTDTQYF
d_gene: .
j_gene: TRBJ2-3
abundance: many
v_gene: TRBV7-9

CDR3nt: TGTGCCAGCAGCGGACGGATAGGCTACACCTTC
CDR3aa: CASSGRIGYTF
d_gene: .
j_gene: TRBJ1-2
abundance: .
v_gene: TRBV6-2/TRBV6-3

CDR3nt: TGCAGTGCTAGAGATCGGGGGGGGAGGTACGAGCAGTACTTC
CDR3aa: CSARDRGGRYEQYF
d_gene: TRBD2
j_gene: TRBJ2-7
abundance: .
v_gene: TRBV20-1

CDR3nt: TGTGCCAGCAGTGTCAGGACCACAACTAATGAAAAACTGTTTTTT
CDR3aa: CASSVRTTTNEKLFF
d_gene: .
j_gene: TRBJ1-4
abundance: .
v_gene: TRBV2

CDR3nt: TGCAGCGCTACCGACGGAGCTGAAGCTTTCTTT
CDR3aa: CSATDGAEAFF
d_gene: .
j_gene: TRBJ1-1
abundance: many
v_gene: TRBV29-1

CDR3nt: TGTGCCAGCAGTCCCGGGAGTCTACTCGAGCAGTACTTC
CDR3aa: CASSPGSLLEQYF
d_gene: .
j_gene: TRBJ2-7
abundance: .
v_gene: TRBV12-3/TRBV12-4

CDR3nt: TGTGCCAGCAGCTTATCCGGCTGGGGGGCAACTAGCGGGAGGAGACGCGAGCAGTACTTC
CDR3aa: CASSLSGWGATSGRRREQYF
d_gene: TRBD2
j_gene: TRBJ2-7
abundance: few
v_gene: TRBV7-2

CDR3nt: TGTGCCACCAGTGATTGGACTAGCGGGGTAACTAATGAGCAGTTCTTC
CDR3aa: CATSDWTSGVTNEQFF
d_gene: TRBD2
j_gene: TRBJ2-1
abundance: .
v_gene: TRBV24-1

CDR3nt: TGTGCCAGCAGCGTAGTAGCCAGCCAAACTAGCGCAGAGACCCAGTACTTC
CDR3aa: CASSVVASQTSAETQYF
d_gene: TRBD2
j_gene: TRBJ2-5
abundance: .
v_gene: TRBV9

CDR3nt: TGTGCCAGCAGTTTAGGGGGACAGGGAAAAAACATTCAGTACTTC
CDR3aa: CASSLGGQGKNIQYF
d_gene: TRBD1
j_gene: TRBJ2-4
abundance: .
v_gene: TRBV12-3/TRBV12-4

CDR3nt: TGTGCCAGCAGCCTAGTTAGCGGGAGTCCCTACGAGCAGTACTTC
CDR3aa: CASSLVSGSPYEQYF
d_gene: TRBD2
j_gene: TRBJ2-7
abundance: .
v_gene: TRBV27

CDR3nt: TGCAGCGTTATTATTCCGGGACAGGGGAAGGAAAAACTGTTTTTT
CDR3aa: CSVIIPGQGKEKLFF
d_gene: TRBD1
j_gene: TRBJ1-4
abundance: .
v_gene: TRBV29-1

CDR3nt: TGCAGTGCCAAGCCCCGGTCCATCCCTTCCTACGAGCAGTACTTC
CDR3aa: CSAKPRSIPSYEQYF
d_gene: .
j_gene: TRBJ2-7
abundance: many
v_gene: TRBV20-1

CDR3nt: TGTGCCAGCAGCTCCCTAAACAGAGTGTACTTC
CDR3aa: CASSSLNRVYF
d_gene: .
j_gene: TRBJ2-5
abundance: many
v_gene: TRBV7-2

CDR3nt: TGCAGTGCTAGAGTCCCAGGGCACTCTGGGGCCAACGTCCTGACTTTC
CDR3aa: CSARVPGHSGANVLTF
d_gene: .
j_gene: TRBJ2-6
abundance: .
v_gene: TRBV20-1

CDR3nt: TGTGCCAGCAGCCAAGGAGTTCTGGATACGCAGTATTTT
CDR3aa: CASSQGVLDTQYF
d_gene: .
j_gene: TRBJ2-3
abundance: .
v_gene: TRBV3-1

CDR3nt: TGTGCCAGCAGTTCGGGACTAGCGGGAGTCGTGGAGACCCAGTACTTC
CDR3aa: CASSSGLAGVVETQYF
d_gene: TRBD2
j_gene: TRBJ2-5
abundance: .
v_gene: TRBV6-2/TRBV6-3

CDR3nt: TGTGCCAGCAGCTTAACGGGGACAGGGGGCCTGAGCTCCTACAATGAGCAGTTCTTC
CDR3aa: CASSLTGTGGLSSYNEQFF
d_gene: TRBD1
j_gene: TRBJ2-1
abundance: many
v_gene: TRBV7-3

CDR3nt: TGCAGTGCCAAAAGGGGAGGGCCCTACGAGCAGTACTTC
CDR3aa: CSAKRGGPYEQYF
d_gene: TRBD2
j_gene: TRBJ2-7
abundance: many
v_gene: TRBV20-1

CDR3nt: TGTGCCAGCAGCCCGCGAGGTAGCGGGATCGCCTACAATGAGCAGTTCTTC
CDR3aa: CASSPRGSGIAYNEQFF
d_gene: TRBD2
j_gene: TRBJ2-1
abundance: few
v_gene: TRBV6-1

CDR3nt: TGTGCCAGCAGCATAGGGGGGGCAGGCCATAATTCACCCCTCCACTTT
CDR3aa: CASSIGGAGHNSPLHF
d_gene: .
j_gene: TRBJ1-6
abundance: .
v_gene: TRBV28

CDR3nt: TGCAGTGCTCCGTTAGGCCGGTTCAACTATGGCTACACCTTC
CDR3aa: CSAPLGRFNYGYTF
d_gene: .
j_gene: TRBJ1-2
abundance: many
v_gene: TRBV20-1

CDR3nt: TGTGCTAGTGCCCGGGAGTCCCACAATGAGCAGTTCTTC
CDR3aa: CASARESHNEQFF
d_gene: .
j_gene: TRBJ2-1
abundance: .
v_gene: TRBV12-5

CDR3nt: TGTGCCAGTCAAAGTAGGAACACTGAAGCTTTCTTT
CDR3aa: CASQSRNTEAFF
d_gene: .
j_gene: TRBJ1-1
abundance: few
v_gene: TRBV6-5

CDR3nt: TGTGCCAGCAGTGAAGCGCTTCGAAAGGGGGCAGGTTATGGCTACACCTTC
CDR3aa: CASSEALRKGAGYGYTF
d_gene: TRBD1
j_gene: TRBJ1-2
abundance: .
v_gene: TRBV2

CDR3nt: TGTGCCAGCTCACCCGACCAGAAGACCCAGTACTTC
CDR3aa: CASSPDQKTQYF
d_gene: .
j_gene: TRBJ2-5
abundance: .
v_gene: TRBV18

CDR3nt: TGTGCCAGCAGCTTAGCGCCCGCTGGACAGGGACGCACTGAAAGAAAACTGTTTTTT
CDR3aa: CASSLAPAGQGRTERKLFF
d_gene: TRBD1
j_gene: TRBJ1-4
abundance: .
v_gene: TRBV7-6

CDR3nt: TGCGCCAGCAGCTTGGGGGGTGCAACTAATGAAAAACTGTTTTTT
CDR3aa: CASSLGGATNEKLFF
d_gene: .
j_gene: TRBJ1-4
abundance: .
v_gene: TRBV5-1

CDR3nt: TGTGCCAGCAGACCTCTTATAGGACAGGGGGCTGCAGTGGGTAATCAGCCCCAGCATTTT
CDR3aa: CASRPLIGQGAAVGNQPQHF
d_gene: TRBD1
j_gene: TRBJ1-5
abundance: once
v_gene: TRBV28

CDR3nt: TGTGCCACCAGCTTCCGGACAGGCCGGGGGAACACTGAAGCTTTCTTT
CDR3aa: CATSFRTGRGNTEAFF
d_gene: TRBD1
j_gene: TRBJ1-1
abundance: .
v_gene: TRBV15

CDR3nt: TGCGCCGGCAGCCAAGATGGGGGATTAGCGGGAGGCTACAATGAGCAGTTCTTC
CDR3aa: CAGSQDGGLAGGYNEQFF
d_gene: TRBD2
j_gene: TRBJ2-1
abundance: .
v_gene: TRBV4-3